This TCR beta chain derives from a study of blood T cell repertoires in COVID-19. The CDR3 is 14 amino acids. Germline V gene sequence: CDR1 LGHDT, CDR2 YNNKEL (reference sequence). The germline V and J ends were trimmed by 1 base and 7 bases, with 8 bases remaining between them. Participants spanned ages roughly 18 to 90 years and resided in 20 to 25 US areas. Original processing methods: Counts of nucleated cells, estimated from reference gene primer amplification, were obtained. Sequencing used immunoSEQ multiplex PCR; TCRdb keeps in-frame clones, though not all of them. The V and J calls and clone size were taken over from that table, and D and trimming were inferred from the DNA. Of roughly 160,000 clones in the sample, approximately 80% were seen once.

The genes are TRBV3-1 (or the pseudogene TRBV3-2) and TRBJ1-6; tentative D call: TRBD1 (6 bases). The source is a man aged 45-60 years who had recovered from COVID-19. The sequenced sample consisted of PBMCs or T cells enriched from blood (not recorded which). As DNA, the CDR3 is TGTGCCAGCAGCCAAGTACAGGGAAATTCACCCCTCCACTTT. Translating it yields CASSQVQGNSPLHF.